A single sample is the source of the 27 T cell receptor beta chains below, sequenced in a study of T cells after yellow fever vaccination. TCRdb reprocessed the 5' RACE reads via MiXCR and lists one record per CDR3 protein. The sample has fewer than 650,000 distinct CDR3 sequences, around a fifth seen once. The sample was PBMCs, taken roughly 23 days after the first yellow fever vaccination. The receptors come from a man aged 18 to 29 who received the YFV17D yellow fever vaccine.

V and J are TRBV9 and TRBJ2-3; D ambiguous. CDR1 is SGDLS and CDR2 is YYNGEE in the germline V gene. CDR3 size: 13 residues. The V gene lost 0 bases and the J gene lost 3 bases, with 5 bases spanning the gap. In DNA, the CDR3 is TGTGCCAGCAGCGTAGCGCCTACAGATACGCAGTATTTT. It yields the protein CASSVAPTDTQYF. Drawing the rest from reference TRBV9 and TRBJ2-3, the complete variable domain is DSGVTQTPKHLITATGQRVTLRCSPRSGDLSVYWYQQSLDQGLQFLIQYYNGEERAKGNILERFSAQQFPDLHSELNLSSLELGDSALYFCASSVAPTDTQYFGPGTRLTVL.

The chain carries TRBV12-3 or TRBV12-4 and TRBJ2-2; 9 nucleotides match TRBD1. The CDR3 sequence is 16 residues long. Trimming at V came to 6 bases and at J to 2 bases, leaving 7 bases not matched to a gene. As DNA, the CDR3 is TGTGCCAGCAGACCTGGGACAGGGTATAACACCGGGGAGCTGTTTTTT. Protein product: CASRPGTGYNTGELFF.

This clonotype showed up just a few times. The chain uses TRBV5-5 and TRBJ2-1; D is possibly TRBD1 (5 bases). Trimming stripped 6 bases from V and 0 bases from J, with 13 bases between. The CDR3 is made up of 15 amino acids. Germline V CDR1 and CDR2: SGHKS, YYEKEE (reference sequence). CDR3 nucleotides: TGTGCCAGCATCAAGACAGATGTCTCCTACAATGAGCAGTTCTTC. This sequence encodes CASIKTDVSYNEQFF.

J is TRBJ2-3 and V is TRBV7-2, with D unclear. V was pared by 1 base and J by 2 bases, with 13 bases between. Looked up from germline, CDR1 is SGHTA and CDR2 is FQGNSA. This CDR3 region has 16 residues. CDR3 coding DNA: TGTGCCAGCAGCTTAGGGGGTCCCCGGCCCACAGATACGCAGTATTTT. It encodes CASSLGGPRPTDTQYF.

This clonotype was counted a few times. The chain employs TRBV19 and TRBJ2-1, with 11 bases fitting TRBD2. This CDR3 spans 16 amino acids. The trim removed 4 bases at V and 4 bases at J, leaving 6 bases unmatched. CDR1 is LNHDA and CDR2 is SQIVND in the germline V gene (reference sequence). CDR3 loop: CASSTQGLAAYNEQFF. In nucleotides, the CDR3 is TGTGCCAGTAGTACCCAGGGACTAGCGGCATACAATGAGCAGTTCTTC. The full variable domain, in which reference TRBV19 and TRBJ2-1 provide the parts outside the CDR3, is DGGITQSPKYLFRKEGQNVTLSCEQNLNHDAMYWYRQDPGQGLRLIYYSQIVNDFQKGDIAEGYSVSREKKESFPLTVTSAQKNPTAFYLCASSTQGLAAYNEQFFGPGTRLTVL.

This clonotype was counted a few times. This chain connects TRBV7-8 to TRBJ1-2, with D perhaps TRBD1 (6 bases). CDR3 length: 14 amino acids. Trimming took off 5 bases at V and 2 bases at J, with 12 bases between the two ends. Germline V lookup: CDR1 SGHVS, CDR2 FQNEAQ. CDR3 nucleotides: TGTGCCAGCAGCCGAGACAGGAACAACTATGGCTACACCTTC. Translation: CASSRDRNNYGYTF.

The chain is built from TRBV20-1 and TRBJ1-2; 12 nucleotides agree with TRBD1. CDR3 length: 14 amino acids. Germline-derived CDR1 and CDR2 are DFQATT and SNEGSKA (reference sequence). V shed 8 bases, J shed 8 bases, and the junction held 12 bases outside the gene matches. CDR3 in DNA: TGCAGTTCGAACCCGGGACAGGGGGCGCGGGGCTACACCTTC. Its translation is CSSNPGQGARGYTF.

The V gene is TRBV7-3, the J gene TRBJ1-6, with a weak D call TRBD1 (6 bases). V lost 1 base to trimming and J lost 6 bases, with 13 bases between them. The CDR3 is 16 residues long. Germline CDR1 SGHTA, CDR2 FQGTGA. In DNA, the CDR3 is TGTGCCAGCAGCTTAAACAGGGCGGGAGGTAATTCACCCCTCCACTTT. This encodes CASSLNRAGGNSPLHF.

This clonotype was seen ten or more times. The chain employs TRBV6-5 and TRBJ1-6; 7 bases are shared with TRBD1. The CDR3 covers 16 residues. Germline V gives CDR1 MNHEY, CDR2 SVGAGI. The V segment lost 6 bases and the J segment 4 bases; nucleotides outside the gene matches: 9. The CDR3 coding sequence is TGTGCCAGCAGCCGGGACAGAAAAACTTATAATTCACCCCTCCACTTT. It encodes CASSRDRKTYNSPLHF.

This clonotype has only a few counts. The genes are TRBV28 and TRBJ2-6; D is unclear. Germline V gene sequence: CDR1 MDHEN, CDR2 SYDVKM. This CDR3 is 15 amino acids long. Trimming stripped 2 bases from V and 4 bases from J, with 9 bases between. CDR3 in DNA: TGTGCCAGCAGTTTAGAGAGGACCGGGGCCAACGTCCTGACTTTC. Translated: CASSLERTGANVLTF.

This clonotype was counted ten times or more. The chain joins TRBV3-1 to TRBJ2-4; the D gene could be TRBD1 or TRBD2 (5 bases each). The CDR3 has 17 residues. The germline gives CDR1 LGHDT, CDR2 YNNKEL (reference sequence). Trimming shortened V by 4 bases and J by 2 bases, and 18 bases separated the two germline ends. The CDR3 nucleotides read TGTGCCAGCAGCCCGAGGTTCGTTAGGGGACCCAAAAACATTCAGTACTTC. This encodes CASSPRFVRGPKNIQYF.

The sample holds one count of this clonotype. This chain links TRBV4-3 with TRBJ1-2; D is uncertain. This CDR3 spans 12 amino acids. Germline V gives CDR1 LGHNA, CDR2 YSLEER. Trimming pared 7 bases from V and 4 bases from J, leaving 10 bases between. The CDR3 DNA follows: TGCGCCAGCAACTCGCCTGGCTATGGCTACACCTTC. Amino acids: CASNSPGYGYTF.

This clonotype occurred once. The chain recombines TRBV5-1 with TRBJ2-5; D remains ambiguous. V was pared by 1 base and J by 1 base, with 11 bases between. This CDR3 spans 15 amino acids. Germline CDR1 and CDR2: SGHRS and YFSETQ. The CDR3 nucleotides read TGCGCCAGCAGCTTGATTCCCGAACCCCAAGAGACCCAGTACTTC. Translating it yields CASSLIPEPQETQYF.

This clonotype was observed a handful of times. V gene TRBV24-1 combines with J gene TRBJ1-5; no reliable D call. Germline CDR1 is KGHDR and CDR2 is SFDVKD. Trimming pared 2 bases from V and 5 bases from J, leaving 9 bases between. This CDR3 comprises 14 residues. The CDR3 coding sequence is TGTGCCACCAGTGATTATCGGACCGATCAGCCCCAGCATTTT. This encodes CATSDYRTDQPQHF.

This clonotype was detected ten times or more. V is TRBV3-1 and J is TRBJ1-2; D might be TRBD1 (6 bases). CDR3 length equals 13 residues. Germline CDR1 is LGHDT and CDR2 is YNNKEL (reference sequence). The germline V and J ends were trimmed by 4 bases and 4 bases, with 10 bases remaining between them. The DNA for the CDR3 is TGTGCCAGCAGCCCCGGACAGATCTATGGCTACACCTTC. It codes for CASSPGQIYGYTF.

This sequence joins TRBV7-2 and TRBJ2-7; D possibly uses TRBD1 or TRBD2 (5 bases each). The CDR3 is 13 residues long. CDR1 SGHTA and CDR2 FQGNSA come from the germline V gene. V was shortened by 4 bases and J by 4 bases, with 11 bases between the two germline ends. CDR3: CASSWGEGYEQYV. The CDR3 nucleotides are TGTGCCAGCAGCTGGGGTGAGGGGTACGAGCAGTACGTC.

This clonotype was found a few times. This chain joins TRBV5-6 and TRBJ2-1; D might be TRBD2 (6 bases). The CDR3 extends over 12 amino acids. With 4 bases removed from V and 10 bases from J, the gap between germline ends came to 12 bases. The germline V gene has CDR1 SGHDT and CDR2 YYEEEE. This CDR3 is CASSPGLREQFF. CDR3 DNA: TGTGCCAGCAGCCCGGGACTGCGGGAGCAGTTCTTC.

The chain employs TRBV20-1 and TRBJ2-7; perhaps D is TRBD1 or TRBD2 (6 bases each). The V gene lost 5 bases and the J gene lost 3 bases, with 20 bases spanning the gap. Germline V gene lookup returns CDR1 DFQATT and CDR2 SNEGSKA (reference sequence). CDR3 length equals 15 residues. CDR3 DNA sequence: TGCAGTGCTGACCCAGGGGACTCAGTATACTACGAGCAGTACGTC. This gives the protein CSADPGDSVYYEQYV.

This rearrangement joins TRBV10-3 to TRBJ1-5, with 8 bases aligning to TRBD1. Germline CDR1 ENHRY, CDR2 SYGVKD. This CDR3 is built from 16 residues. Trimming cost V 8 bases and J 8 bases; bases outside gene matches: 17. CDR3 DNA sequence: TGTGCCATCCGGAATGCGGGACAGGCGTTCGAGGAGCCCCAGCATTTT. Translating it yields CAIRNAGQAFEEPQHF.

This chain uses TRBV6-2 or TRBV6-3 with TRBJ1-5; 7 bases are a match to TRBD1. V dropped 6 bases and J dropped 7; count of bases not matched to a gene: 6. Per the germline V gene, CDR1 is MNHEY and CDR2 is SVGEGT. This CDR3 is built from 13 residues. This CDR3 is CASSTDRVQPQHF. CDR3 in DNA: TGTGCCAGCAGCACCGACAGGGTCCAGCCCCAGCATTTT.

This clonotype was counted a few times. V and J are TRBV3-1 and TRBJ1-1; D is uncertain. Germline V gives CDR1 LGHDT, CDR2 YNNKEL (reference sequence). Trimming left V 3 bases short and J 1 base short, with 12 bases between. The CDR3 runs to 15 residues. This chain's CDR3 is CASSQRGQANTEAFF. CDR3 sequence (DNA): TGTGCCAGCAGCCAGCGCGGGCAGGCGAACACTGAAGCTTTCTTT.

Only a few counts were recorded for this clonotype. In nucleotides, the CDR3 is TGTGCCAGCACCTCGGGGTTGCAGCCCCAGCATTTT. The encoded protein is CASTSGLQPQHF. This chain joins TRBV12-3 or TRBV12-4 and TRBJ1-5, with D unclear. This CDR3 has 12 residues. V was trimmed by 7 bases and J by 7 bases, leaving 11 bases between them.

This clonotype has ten or more counts. The V and J genes are TRBV5-1 and TRBJ2-2, with D possibly matching TRBD1 (5 bases). Germline CDR1 and CDR2: SGHRS and YFSETQ. Trimming took 1 base from V and 4 from J, leaving 5 bases between them. The CDR3 contains 13 residues. Written as DNA, the CDR3 is TGCGCCAGCAGCTTGCAGGGCACCGGGGAGCTGTTTTTT. This sequence encodes CASSLQGTGELFF.

This clonotype appeared a few times. V and J are TRBV2 and TRBJ1-2; no definite D call. V lost 7 bases and J 5 bases, leaving 14 bases between the germline ends. The CDR3 spans 13 residues. The germline gives CDR1 SNHLY, CDR2 FYNNEI. The CDR3 DNA reads TGTGCCAGCACGAGTGGGTTCGGATATGGCTACACCTTC. Its protein product is CASTSGFGYGYTF.

The chain links TRBV5-1 to TRBJ2-7; 11 bases are shared with TRBD1. After removal of 4 bases from V and 3 bases from J, the junction contained 12 bases not matched to a gene. This CDR3 region has 17 residues. Germline values: CDR1 SGHRS, CDR2 YFSETQ. CDR3 amino acids: CASSTTLSGTGGYEQYF. As DNA, the CDR3 is TGCGCCAGCAGCACTACCTTATCCGGGACAGGGGGCTACGAGCAGTACTTC. Supplemented by reference TRBV5-1 and TRBJ2-7, the full variable domain reads KAGVTQTPRYLIKTRGQQVTLSCSPISGHRSVSWYQQTPGQGLQFLFEYFSETQRNKGNFPGRFSGRQFSNSRSEMNVSTLELGDSALYLCASSTTLSGTGGYEQYFGPGTRLTVT.

This clonotype was detected only a few times. This chain connects TRBV5-1 to TRBJ2-2, with 8 positions matching TRBD2. The CDR3 has 16 amino acids. Per the germline V gene, CDR1 is SGHRS and CDR2 is YFSETQ. The ends lost 5 bases at V and 1 base at J; junction bases unmatched: 7. CDR3 amino acids: CASRPSGGLNTGELFF. DNA for the CDR3: TGCGCCAGCAGACCGAGCGGGGGCCTGAACACCGGGGAGCTGTTTTTT.

This clonotype has ten or more counts. The chain employs TRBV2 and TRBJ2-5; TRBD2 is a possible D gene (5 bases). The CDR3 runs to 11 residues. Germline CDR1 is SNHLY and CDR2 is FYNNEI. V was cut by 6 bases and J by 3 bases, with 5 bases left in between. CDR3 residues: CASRGEETQYF. In DNA form, the CDR3 reads TGTGCCAGCAGGGGAGAAGAGACCCAGTACTTC.